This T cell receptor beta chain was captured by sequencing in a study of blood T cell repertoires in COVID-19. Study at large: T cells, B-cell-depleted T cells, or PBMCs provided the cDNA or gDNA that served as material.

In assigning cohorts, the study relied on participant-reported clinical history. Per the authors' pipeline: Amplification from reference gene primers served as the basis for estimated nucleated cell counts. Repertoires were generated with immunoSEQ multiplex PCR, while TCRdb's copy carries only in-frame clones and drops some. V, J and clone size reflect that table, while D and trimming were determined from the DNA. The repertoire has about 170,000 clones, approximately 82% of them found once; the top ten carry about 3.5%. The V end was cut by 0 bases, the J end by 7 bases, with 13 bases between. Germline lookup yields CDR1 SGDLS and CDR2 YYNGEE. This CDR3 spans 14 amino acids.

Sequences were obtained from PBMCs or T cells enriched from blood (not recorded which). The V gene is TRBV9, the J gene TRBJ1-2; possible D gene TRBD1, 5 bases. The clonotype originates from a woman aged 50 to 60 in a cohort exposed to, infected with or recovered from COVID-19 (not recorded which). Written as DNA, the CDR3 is TGTGCCAGCAGCGTAGATGGAGGGGACGGTGGCTACACCTTC. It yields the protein CASSVDGGDGGYTF.